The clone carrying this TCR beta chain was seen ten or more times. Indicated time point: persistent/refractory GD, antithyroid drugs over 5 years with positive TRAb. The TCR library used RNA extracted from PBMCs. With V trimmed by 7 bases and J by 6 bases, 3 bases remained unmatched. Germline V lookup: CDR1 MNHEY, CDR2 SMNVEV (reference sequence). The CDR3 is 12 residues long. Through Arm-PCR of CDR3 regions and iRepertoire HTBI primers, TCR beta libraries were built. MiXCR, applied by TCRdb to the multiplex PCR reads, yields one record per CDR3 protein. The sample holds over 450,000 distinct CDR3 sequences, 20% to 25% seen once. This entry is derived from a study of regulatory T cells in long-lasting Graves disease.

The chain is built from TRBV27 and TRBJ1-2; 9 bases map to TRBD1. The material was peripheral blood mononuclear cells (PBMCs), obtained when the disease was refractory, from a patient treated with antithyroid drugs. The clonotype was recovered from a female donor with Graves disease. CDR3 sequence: CASKTGGDGYTF. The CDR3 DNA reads TGTGCCAGCAAGACAGGGGGAGATGGCTACACCTTC.